Below are 18 T cell receptor beta chains sequenced from a single sample in a study of control samples from healthy donors and cancer patients (TCRdb year 2020). Library method: the immunoSEQ multiplex PCR assay. TCRdb's version of the immuneACCESS table is confined to in-frame rearrangements and falls short of the full clone set. An unresolved V gene accounts for under half of the shortfall where checked; the remainder is of unknown origin. The sample table contains over 150,000 clones; only one count was recorded for roughly 94% of them. About 1.5% of the sample rests with the top ten. The sequenced sample consisted of blood. These receptors all come from a woman between 18 and 29 years old in good health.

V and J are TRBV20-1 and TRBJ1-5; D unclear. CDR1 and CDR2 (germline): DFQATT, SNEGSKA (reference sequence). The CDR3 runs 11 residues. V was pared by 8 bases and J by 2 bases, with 7 bases between. The CDR3 loop reads CSSGGNQPQHF. The CDR3 DNA follows: TGCAGTTCGGGAGGCAATCAGCCCCAGCATTTT.

V and J are TRBV6-6 and TRBJ1-1, with D hard to call. Trimming pared 4 bases from V and 10 bases from J, leaving 22 bases between. This CDR3 region has 15 residues. CDR1 and CDR2 from the germline V gene are MNHNY and SVGAGI (reference sequence). In DNA, the CDR3 is TGTGCCAGCAGTTCCCCCACGGGAACCCTTTCGGGAGCTTTCTTT. The encoded protein is CASSSPTGTLSGAFF.

The chain employs TRBV11-2 and TRBJ2-5, with 13 bases that match TRBD2. Germline trimming cut 5 bases from V and 2 bases from J; bases unmatched to any gene: 5. The CDR3 is made up of 16 amino acids. CDR1 is SGHAT and CDR2 is FQNNGV in the germline V gene. The CDR3 region is CASSPWTSGGQETQYF. CDR3 coding DNA: TGTGCCAGCAGCCCTTGGACTAGCGGGGGACAAGAGACCCAGTACTTC. The full variable domain, with the rest looked up from reference TRBV11-2 and TRBJ2-5, is EAGVAQSPRYKIIEKRQSVAFWCNPISGHATLYWYQQILGQGPKLLIQFQNNGVVDDSQLPKDRFSAERLKGVDSTLKIQPAKLEDSAVYLCASSPWTSGGQETQYFGPGTRLLVL.

The rearrangement links TRBV7-8 to TRBJ1-5, with D uncertain. Trimming took 0 bases from V and 2 from J, leaving 8 bases between them. Per the germline V gene, CDR1 is SGHVS and CDR2 is FQNEAQ. The CDR3 is 15 residues long. The CDR3, as DNA: TGTGCCAGCAGCTTAGCCCCGGACGGCAATCAGCCCCAGCATTTT. Translating gives CASSLAPDGNQPQHF.

A note on this clone: The identical CDR3 is also encoded by other nucleotide sequences in the sample. The gene calls are TRBV6-5 and TRBJ1-1; D remains unclear. The CDR3 extends over 13 amino acids. The germline gives CDR1 MNHEY, CDR2 SVGAGI. V lost 5 bases and J 1 base, leaving 8 bases between the germline ends. In nucleotides, the CDR3 is TGTGCCAGCAGTACCGGACGGAACACTGAAGCTTTCTTT. It is translated as CASSTGRNTEAFF.

This sequence joins TRBV28 and TRBJ1-2, with TRBD1 matching over 9 bases. CDR3 length equals 13 residues. Trimming took 5 bases from V and 10 from J; bases not matched to a gene: 8. Germline V CDR1 and CDR2: MDHEN, SYDVKM. CDR3 in amino acids: CASSRSGQGAYTF. The DNA of the CDR3 is TGTGCCAGCAGTCGATCGGGACAGGGAGCCTACACCTTC.

V is TRBV7-8 and J is TRBJ1-5; D gene uncertain. Between the trimmed V and J ends, which lost 5 bases and 1 base, there was a span of 9 bases. This CDR3 contains 14 residues. CDR1 SGHVS and CDR2 FQNEAQ come from the germline V gene. CDR3 coding DNA: TGTGCCAGCAGCCCCCAGTGGAGCAATCAGCCCCAGCATTTT. It is translated as CASSPQWSNQPQHF.

The chain joins TRBV28 to TRBJ2-7; 14 bases are a match to TRBD2. Germline V gene lookup returns CDR1 MDHEN and CDR2 SYDVKM. This CDR3 is built from 15 residues. V dropped 5 bases and J dropped 2; count of bases not matched to a gene: 2. The CDR3 DNA is TGTGCCAGCAGTCCGACTAGCGGGAGGGCCTACGAGCAGTACTTC. It is translated as CASSPTSGRAYEQYF.

The chain uses TRBV11-1 and TRBJ2-3, with 10 bases that match TRBD1. Germline V gene sequence: CDR1 SGHAT, CDR2 FQDESV (reference sequence). Germline trimming cut 4 bases from V and 6 bases from J; bases unmatched to any gene: 7. This CDR3 is 15 amino acids long. CDR3 DNA: TGTGCCAGCAGCTCGTGGGGACAGGGGAGGGATACGCAGTATTTT. It translates to CASSSWGQGRDTQYF.

V usage is TRBV3-1 (or the pseudogene TRBV3-2) and J usage is TRBJ2-3; D call uncertain. Germline-derived CDR1 and CDR2 are LGHDT and YNNKEL (reference sequence). The CDR3 runs 16 residues. Trimming took 0 bases from V and 8 from J, leaving 18 bases between them. The CDR3 here is CASSQDRSDLLGTQYF. In DNA form, the CDR3 reads TGTGCCAGCAGCCAAGACCGTTCGGACCTATTGGGTACGCAGTATTTT.

The chain carries TRBV7-9 and TRBJ1-4; 8 nucleotides match TRBD1. The trim removed 5 bases at V and 2 bases at J, leaving 1 base unmatched. The CDR3 totals 14 residues. The germline gives CDR1 SEHNR, CDR2 FQNEAQ (reference sequence). CDR3 amino acids: CASSRQGTNEKLFF. In nucleotides, the CDR3 is TGTGCCAGCAGCCGACAGGGGACTAATGAAAAACTGTTTTTT.

This clone was found many times. The V and J genes are TRBV6-5 and TRBJ1-5; unclear D gene. V lost 7 bases and J 5 bases, leaving 9 bases between the germline ends. The CDR3 is 12 residues long. Germline CDR1 MNHEY, CDR2 SVGAGI. In DNA form, the CDR3 reads TGTGCCAGCACCACGGGAGATCAGCCCCAGCATTTT. It translates to CASTTGDQPQHF.

This chain joins TRBV5-1 and TRBJ2-1; D not certain. CDR1 SGHRS and CDR2 YFSETQ come from the germline V gene. The CDR3 extends over 14 amino acids. Deletions cut 0 bases from V and 3 bases from J, with 7 bases between. The CDR3 DNA is TGCGCCAGCAGCTTGGAAGTAAGCTACAATGAGCAGTTCTTC. Its translation: CASSLEVSYNEQFF.

The chain joins TRBV24-1 to TRBJ1-1, with TRBD1 identical over 7 bases. Germline assignment: CDR1 KGHDR and CDR2 SFDVKD. The CDR3 runs 12 residues. The junction had 3 bases not matched to a gene; V was cut back by 9 bases and J by 3 bases. CDR3 nucleotides: TGTGCCACCCGGGACAGCCACACTGAAGCTTTCTTT. It codes for CATRDSHTEAFF.

This chain joins TRBV5-6 and TRBJ1-1; D is unresolved. Trimming removed 4 bases at V and 1 base at J, with 8 bases between. CDR1 and CDR2 from the germline V gene are SGHDT and YYEEEE. The CDR3 is 13 residues long. CDR3 nucleotide sequence: TGTGCCAGCAGCCGAAGACAGAACACTGAAGCTTTCTTT. It specifies CASSRRQNTEAFF.

Note on this clone: Additional DNA sequences in this sample encode the identical CDR3. The V call is TRBV12-3 or TRBV12-4, the J call TRBJ2-5; D gene uncertain. The CDR3 is made up of 11 amino acids. Deletions cut 3 bases from V and 2 bases from J, with 1 base between. The CDR3 reads CASSFQETQYF. The CDR3 nucleotides are TGTGCCAGCAGTTTTCAAGAGACCCAGTACTTC.

The chain combines TRBV6-2 or TRBV6-3 with TRBJ1-2; no clear D gene. This CDR3 spans 11 amino acids. V was trimmed by 2 bases and J by 7 bases, leaving 5 bases between them. Per the germline V gene, CDR1 is MNHEY and CDR2 is SVGEGT. CDR3 protein: CASSYAGGYTF. The CDR3 region has the DNA TGTGCCAGCAGTTACGCGGGTGGCTACACCTTC.

The rearrangement uses TRBV5-6 and TRBJ2-7; D gene uncertain. The CDR3 has 11 amino acids. CDR1 SGHDT and CDR2 YYEEEE come from the germline V gene. Trimming took 3 bases from V and 6 from J, leaving 7 bases between them. In nucleotides, the CDR3 is TGTGCCAGCAGCTCCTACAGCGAGCAGTACTTC. This encodes CASSSYSEQYF.